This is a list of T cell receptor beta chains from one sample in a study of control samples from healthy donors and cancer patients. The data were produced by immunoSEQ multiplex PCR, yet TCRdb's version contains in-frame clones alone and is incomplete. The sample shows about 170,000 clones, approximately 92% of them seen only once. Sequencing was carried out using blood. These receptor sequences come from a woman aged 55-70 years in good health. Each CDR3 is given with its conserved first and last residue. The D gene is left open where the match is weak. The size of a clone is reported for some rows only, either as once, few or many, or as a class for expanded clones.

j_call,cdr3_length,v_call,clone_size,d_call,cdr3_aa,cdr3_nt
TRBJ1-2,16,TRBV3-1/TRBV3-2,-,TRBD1,CASSNRDRGLIYGYTF,TGTGCCAGCAGTAACCGGGACAGGGGCCTTATCTATGGCTACACCTTC
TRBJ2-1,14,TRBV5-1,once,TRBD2,CASSLGTSDGEQFF,TGCGCCAGCAGCCTAGGGACTAGCGATGGTGAGCAGTTCTTC
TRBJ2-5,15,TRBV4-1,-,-,CASSSQTDPQETQYF,TGCGCCAGCAGCTCACAAACAGATCCTCAAGAGACCCAGTACTTC
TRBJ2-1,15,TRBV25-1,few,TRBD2,CASSESRATSDEQFF,TGTGCCAGCAGTGAATCCCGCGCCACTAGCGATGAGCAGTTCTTC
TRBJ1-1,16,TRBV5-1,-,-,CASSPLSTYSNTEAFF,TGCGCCAGCAGCCCCCTCAGTACATACTCGAACACTGAAGCTTTCTTT
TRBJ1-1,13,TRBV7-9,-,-,CASTRADRHEAFF,TGTGCCAGCACCCGGGCGGACAGACATGAAGCTTTCTTT
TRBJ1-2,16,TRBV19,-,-,CASSRGAGQFNYGYTF,TGTGCCAGTAGCCGTGGGGCGGGGCAATTTAACTATGGCTACACCTTC
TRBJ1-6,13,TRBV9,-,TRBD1,CASSATGTSPLHF,TGTGCCAGCAGCGCGACAGGGACCTCACCCCTCCACTTT
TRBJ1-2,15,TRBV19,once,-,CASTLSRTEAYGYTF,TGTGCCAGTACCCTATCCCGGACAGAGGCTTATGGCTACACCTTC
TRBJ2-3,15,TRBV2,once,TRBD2,CASSGRTRGSDTQYF,TGTGCCAGCAGCGGACGGACTAGAGGTTCTGATACGCAGTATTTT
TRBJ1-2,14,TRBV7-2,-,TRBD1,CASSPGTANYGYTF,TGTGCCAGCAGCCCAGGGACAGCAAACTATGGCTACACCTTC
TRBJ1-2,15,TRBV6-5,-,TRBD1,CASRSGGVPNYGYTF,TGTGCCAGCAGGTCAGGGGGCGTCCCCAACTATGGCTACACCTTC
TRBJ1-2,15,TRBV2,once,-,CASSPSRMPNYGYTF,TGTGCCAGCAGCCCAAGCAGAATGCCTAACTATGGCTACACCTTC
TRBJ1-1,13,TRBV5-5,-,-,CASSAQEDTEAFF,TGTGCCAGCAGCGCGCAGGAGGACACTGAAGCTTTCTTT
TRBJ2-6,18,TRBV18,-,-,CASSPLGAGPSGANVLTF,TGTGCCAGCTCACCACTCGGTGCAGGGCCCTCTGGGGCCAACGTCCTGACTTTC
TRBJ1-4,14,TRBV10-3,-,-,CAMLGAPSGEKLFF,TGTGCCATGCTTGGGGCCCCCTCGGGGGAAAAACTGTTTTTT
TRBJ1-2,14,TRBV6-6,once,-,CASKGTKGDYGYTF,TGTGCCAGCAAAGGGACGAAGGGCGACTATGGCTACACCTTC
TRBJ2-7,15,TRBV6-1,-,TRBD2,CASSEASAGGLEQYF,TGTGCCAGCAGTGAAGCTTCCGCGGGGGGGCTCGAGCAGTACTTC
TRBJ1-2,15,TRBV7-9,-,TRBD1,CASSLFGQGNYGYTF,TGTGCCAGCAGCCTCTTTGGACAGGGCAACTATGGCTACACCTTC
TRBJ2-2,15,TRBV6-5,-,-,CASRKAGTNTGELFF,TGTGCCAGCAGGAAGGCAGGGACGAACACCGGGGAGCTGTTTTTT
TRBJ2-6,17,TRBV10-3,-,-,CAITQGTPGTGANVLTF,TGTGCCATCACGCAGGGGACCCCCGGGACTGGGGCCAACGTCCTGACTTTC
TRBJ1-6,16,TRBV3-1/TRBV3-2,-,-,CASRLTGSSYNSPLHF,TGTGCCAGCAGACTAACAGGGAGCTCCTATAATTCACCCCTCCACTTT
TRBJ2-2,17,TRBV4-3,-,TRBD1,CASSQGTGGAGTGELFF,TGCGCCAGCAGCCAAGGGACAGGGGGCGCGGGCACCGGGGAGCTGTTTTTT
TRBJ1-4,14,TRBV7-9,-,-,CASSLGEASEKLFF,TGTGCCAGCAGCTTAGGGGAGGCGAGTGAAAAACTGTTTTTT
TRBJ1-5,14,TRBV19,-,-,CASSGDIGNQPQHF,TGTGCCAGTAGTGGGGATATAGGCAATCAGCCCCAGCATTTT
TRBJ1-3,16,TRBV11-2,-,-,CASSLTSGAGGNTIYF,TGTGCCAGCAGCTTAACGTCGGGGGCAGGTGGAAACACCATATATTTT
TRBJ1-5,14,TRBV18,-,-,CASSPSGGGQPQHF,TGTGCCAGCTCACCGTCCGGGGGGGGTCAGCCCCAGCATTTT
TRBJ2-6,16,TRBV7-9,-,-,CASSLATMAGANVLTF,TGTGCCAGCAGCTTGGCTACCATGGCTGGGGCCAACGTCCTGACTTTC
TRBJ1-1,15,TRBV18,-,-,CASSPLGDVDTEAFF,TGTGCCAGCTCACCACTTGGCGATGTGGACACTGAAGCTTTCTTT
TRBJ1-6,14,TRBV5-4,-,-,CASSLVGGNSPLHF,TGTGCCAGCAGCTTGGTGGGTGGTAATTCACCCCTCCACTTT
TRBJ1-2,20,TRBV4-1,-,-,CASSQAEDRPHRPPNYGYTF,TGCGCCAGCAGCCAAGCCGAAGACAGACCACACCGCCCGCCTAACTATGGCTACACCTTC
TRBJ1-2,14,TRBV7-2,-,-,CASSPQTDGYGYTF,TGTGCCAGCAGCCCCCAGACAGACGGGTATGGCTACACCTTC
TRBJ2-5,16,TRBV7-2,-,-,CASSNPRGTSQETQYF,TGTGCCAGCAGCAACCCCCGGGGCACCTCACAAGAGACCCAGTACTTC
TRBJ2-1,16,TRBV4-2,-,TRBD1,CASSQEEQGAYNEQFF,TGTGCCAGCAGCCAAGAAGAACAGGGGGCCTACAATGAGCAGTTCTTC
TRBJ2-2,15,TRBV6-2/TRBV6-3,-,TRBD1,CASSTGGADTGELFF,TGTGCCAGCAGTACAGGGGGCGCGGACACCGGGGAGCTGTTTTTT
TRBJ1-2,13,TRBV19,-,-,CASSMGGTMGYTF,TGTGCCAGTAGTATGGGGGGGACAATGGGCTACACCTTC
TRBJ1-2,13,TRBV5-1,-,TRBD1,CASSDRGDYGYTF,TGCGCCAGCAGCGACAGGGGGGACTATGGCTACACCTTC